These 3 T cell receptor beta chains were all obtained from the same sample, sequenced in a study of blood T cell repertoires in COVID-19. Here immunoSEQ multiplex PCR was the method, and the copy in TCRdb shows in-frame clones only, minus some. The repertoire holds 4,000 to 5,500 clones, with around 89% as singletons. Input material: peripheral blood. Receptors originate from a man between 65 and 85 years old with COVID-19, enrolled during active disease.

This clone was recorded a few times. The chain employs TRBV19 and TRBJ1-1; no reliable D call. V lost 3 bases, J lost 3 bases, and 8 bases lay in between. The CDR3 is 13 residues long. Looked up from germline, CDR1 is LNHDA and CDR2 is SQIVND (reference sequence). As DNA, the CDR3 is TGTGCCAGTAGTATCCACGGGGACACTGAAGCTTTCTTT. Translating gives CASSIHGDTEAFF.

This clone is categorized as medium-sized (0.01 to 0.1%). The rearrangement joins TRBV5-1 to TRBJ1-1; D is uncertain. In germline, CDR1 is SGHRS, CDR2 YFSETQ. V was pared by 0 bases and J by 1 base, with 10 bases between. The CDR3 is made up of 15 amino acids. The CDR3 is CASSLETGGNTEAFF. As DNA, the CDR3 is TGCGCCAGCAGCTTGGAGACGGGTGGGAACACTGAAGCTTTCTTT.

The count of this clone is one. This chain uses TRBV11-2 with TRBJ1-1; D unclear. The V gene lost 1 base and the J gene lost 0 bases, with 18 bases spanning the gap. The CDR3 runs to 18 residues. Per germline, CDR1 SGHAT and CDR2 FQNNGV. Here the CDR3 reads CASSLASPRLILNTEAFF. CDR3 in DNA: TGTGCCAGCAGCTTAGCCAGCCCCAGGCTTATATTGAACACTGAAGCTTTCTTT.